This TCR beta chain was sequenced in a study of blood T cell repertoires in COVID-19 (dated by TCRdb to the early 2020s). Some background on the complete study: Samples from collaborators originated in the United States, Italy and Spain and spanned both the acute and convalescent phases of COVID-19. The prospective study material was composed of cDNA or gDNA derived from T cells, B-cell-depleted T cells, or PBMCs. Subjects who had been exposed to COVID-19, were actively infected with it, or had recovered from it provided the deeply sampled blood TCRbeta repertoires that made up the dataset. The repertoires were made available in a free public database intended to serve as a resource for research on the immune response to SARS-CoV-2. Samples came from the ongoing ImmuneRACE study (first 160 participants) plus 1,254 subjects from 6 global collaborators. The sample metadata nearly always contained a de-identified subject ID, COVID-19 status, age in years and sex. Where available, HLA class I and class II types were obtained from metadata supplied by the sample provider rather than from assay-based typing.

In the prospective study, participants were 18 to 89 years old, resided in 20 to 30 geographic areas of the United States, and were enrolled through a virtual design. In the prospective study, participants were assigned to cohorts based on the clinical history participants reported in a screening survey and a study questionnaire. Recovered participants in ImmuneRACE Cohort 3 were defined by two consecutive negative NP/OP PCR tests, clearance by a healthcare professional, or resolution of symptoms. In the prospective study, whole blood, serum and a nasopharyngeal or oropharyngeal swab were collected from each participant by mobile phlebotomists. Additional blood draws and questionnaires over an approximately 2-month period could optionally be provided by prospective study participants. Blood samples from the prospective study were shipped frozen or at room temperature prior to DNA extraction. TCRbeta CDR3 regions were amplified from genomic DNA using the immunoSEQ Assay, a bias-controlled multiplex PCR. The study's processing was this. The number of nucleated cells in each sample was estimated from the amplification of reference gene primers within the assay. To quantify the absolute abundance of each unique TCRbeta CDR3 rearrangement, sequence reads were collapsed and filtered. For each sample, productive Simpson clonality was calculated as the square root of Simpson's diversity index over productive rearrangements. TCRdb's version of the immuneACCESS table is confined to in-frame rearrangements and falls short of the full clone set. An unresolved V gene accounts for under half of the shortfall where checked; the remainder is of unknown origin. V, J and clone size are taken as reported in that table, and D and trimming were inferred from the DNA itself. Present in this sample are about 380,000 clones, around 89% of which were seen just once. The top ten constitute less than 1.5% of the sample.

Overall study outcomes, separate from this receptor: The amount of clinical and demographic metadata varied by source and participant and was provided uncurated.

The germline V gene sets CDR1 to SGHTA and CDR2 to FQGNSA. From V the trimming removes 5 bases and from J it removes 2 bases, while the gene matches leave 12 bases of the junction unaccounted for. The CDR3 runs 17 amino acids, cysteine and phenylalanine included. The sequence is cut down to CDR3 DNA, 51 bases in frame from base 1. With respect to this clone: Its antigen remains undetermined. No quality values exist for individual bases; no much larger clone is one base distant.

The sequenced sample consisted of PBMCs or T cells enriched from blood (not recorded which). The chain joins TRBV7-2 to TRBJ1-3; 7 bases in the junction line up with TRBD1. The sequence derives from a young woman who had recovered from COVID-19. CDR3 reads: CASSVDHRGPTGNTIYF. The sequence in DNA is TGTGCCAGCAGCGTGGATCACAGGGGTCCCACTGGAAACACCATATATTTT.